Reported below is one TCR beta chain. What it recognizes is unknown. V shed 5 bases and J 2 bases; nucleotides not matched to a gene: 7. This CDR3 is built from 16 residues. The data stem from a study of T cell repertoires in cytomegalovirus infection. Whole-study results and caveats: Summed frequency of shared TCR beta families picked out CMV carriers who also had the relevant HLA. CMV-specific TCR beta clonotypes restricted by HLA-C were the ones dominating the ex vivo response.

TCRdb re-derived calls from the reads in MiXCR, one entry per CDR3 protein. The sample comprises about half a million distinct CDR3 sequences, roughly a third of which are singletons, and about 17% rests with the top ten. The chain carries TRBV12-3 or TRBV12-4 and TRBJ2-1; TRBD2 agrees at 9 bases. The material sequenced was cultured PBMCs, taken from culture after CMV antigen stimulation. The clonotype was recovered from a human donor in good health (CMV status not recorded). Some clones in this sample may be carry-over from other donors' samples. CDR3 coding DNA: TGTGCCAGCAGTAGTATGACTAGCGGACCCTACAATGAGCAGTTCTTC. It translates to CASSSMTSGPYNEQFF.